The 12 T cell receptor beta chains given below trace back to one sample, sequenced in a study of blood T cells in healthy people across ages. With a J-beta primer mix and a sample-barcoded 5' primer, a second PCR ran about 7 to 12 cycles. TCRdb called the 5' RACE reads again in MiXCR, with one record for every CDR3 protein. The table lists around 1.7 million distinct CDR3 sequences, 25% to 30% of them singletons. The material sequenced was blood. The receptor set was obtained from a woman in her twenties or thirties in good health.

This clonotype was seen ten or more times. This sequence joins TRBV24-1 and TRBJ2-7; 8 bases agree with TRBD2. Germline V gene sequence: CDR1 KGHDR, CDR2 SFDVKD. V lost 7 bases, J lost 3 bases, and 7 bases stayed unmatched. The CDR3 length is 14 residues. In DNA, the CDR3 is TGTGCCACCAGCCCACTAGCGGAAGGCTACGAGCAGTACTTC. Amino acid sequence: CATSPLAEGYEQYF.

This rearrangement joins TRBV5-1 to TRBJ2-1, with 8 bases identical to TRBD1. The J segment lost 6 bases and the V segment lost 4 bases, leaving 6 bases of the junction unmatched. The CDR3 runs 14 residues. CDR1 and CDR2 (germline): SGHRS, YFSETQ. CDR3 protein: CASSPSRGLNEQFF. The CDR3 bases are TGCGCCAGCAGCCCCTCCAGGGGGCTCAATGAGCAGTTCTTC.

The gene calls are TRBV15 and TRBJ1-1; 8 bases are shared with TRBD1. Germline CDR1 and CDR2: LNHNV and YYDKDF (reference sequence). Trimming removed 3 bases from V and 4 bases from J; junction bases left unmatched: 7. This CDR3 contains 15 residues. The CDR3 spells CATSRTGAGRTEAFF. The CDR3 nucleotides are TGTGCCACCAGCAGGACAGGGGCAGGTCGCACTGAAGCTTTCTTT.

Only a few counts were recorded for this clonotype. A much larger clonotype is one base distant, so this may be a read error. The genes are TRBV28 and TRBJ2-3; D is unresolved. The CDR3 runs 13 residues. CDR1 MDHEN and CDR2 SYDVKM come from the germline V gene. V was pared by 6 bases and J by 0 bases, with 7 bases between. For the CDR3, the DNA is TGTGCCAGCAGATTAACTAGCACAGATACGCAGTATTTT. Protein: CASRLTSTDTQYF.

This clonotype was observed a few times. This chain uses TRBV20-1 with TRBJ1-1; D is unresolved. V was cut by 4 bases and J by 4 bases, with 13 bases left in between. Germline CDR1 is DFQATT and CDR2 is SNEGSKA (reference sequence). The CDR3 runs 13 residues. CDR3 loop: CSAKAARATEAFF. The CDR3 DNA follows: TGCAGTGCTAAGGCGGCTCGGGCCACTGAAGCTTTCTTT.

This clonotype was counted a few times. The chain couples TRBV7-2 to TRBJ2-7; no reliable D call. Germline V gene sequence: CDR1 SGHTA, CDR2 FQGNSA. This CDR3 spans 15 amino acids. Trimming took 6 bases from V and 4 from J, leaving 19 bases between them. CDR3 sequence reads: CASRSGRTVIYEQYF. As DNA, the CDR3 is TGTGCCAGCAGATCCGGACGGACGGTGATTTACGAGCAGTACTTC.

This chain uses TRBV12-5 with TRBJ1-2; TRBD1 is a possible D gene (6 bases). The CDR3 length is 14 residues. The V gene's germline CDR1 is LGHNT and CDR2 FRNRAP. Trimming removed 6 bases from V and 5 bases from J, with 16 bases in between. Here the CDR3 reads CASGLRQALYGYTF. The CDR3 DNA reads TGTGCTAGTGGCCTCAGACAGGCCTTATATGGCTACACCTTC.

This clonotype has only a few counts. V usage is TRBV10-3 and J usage is TRBJ1-5; no clear D. This CDR3 has 12 amino acids. The V gene lost 4 bases and the J gene lost 7 bases, with 8 bases spanning the gap. Looked up from germline, CDR1 is ENHRY and CDR2 is SYGVKD. CDR3 in DNA: TGTGCCATCAGTGCAGGAATGCAGCCCCAGCATTTT. Its translation is CAISAGMQPQHF.

The genes are TRBV20-1 and TRBJ1-2, with D tentatively TRBD1 (5 bases). This CDR3 has 12 residues. Germline values: CDR1 DFQATT, CDR2 SNEGSKA (reference sequence). The CDR3, as DNA: TGCAGCGGGACGGATGTCGGCTATGGCTACACCTTC. It is translated as CSGTDVGYGYTF.

This clonotype has a handful of counts. This chain links TRBV5-1 with TRBJ2-3; 15 nucleotides line up with TRBD2. The junction had 9 bases not matched to a gene; V was cut back by 6 bases and J by 4 bases. CDR1 is SGHRS and CDR2 is YFSETQ in the germline V gene. This CDR3 has 17 amino acids. This CDR3 reads CASNQGLAGGLADTQYF. The CDR3 DNA is TGCGCCAGCAACCAAGGACTAGCGGGGGGGTTGGCAGATACGCAGTATTTT.

In its sample, this clonotype was seen many times. This chain uses TRBV10-3 with TRBJ1-2; D is ambiguous. The CDR3 runs to 13 residues. Germline values: CDR1 ENHRY, CDR2 SYGVKD. V was trimmed by 2 bases and J by 6 bases, leaving 10 bases between them. The CDR3 DNA reads as TGTGCCATCAGTGAGCCCAACACGAATGGCTACACCTTC. Translated: CAISEPNTNGYTF.

This rearrangement joins TRBV15 to TRBJ2-4, with D perhaps TRBD1 or TRBD2 (5 bases each). The J call is doubtful: the DNA matches TRBJ2-7 better. CDR3 length equals 14 residues. Germline assignment: CDR1 LNHNV and CDR2 YYDKDF (reference sequence). CDR3 sequence reads: CATSPRGRVYEQYF. The DNA for the CDR3 is TGTGCCACCAGCCCCCGGGGCAGGGTCTACGAGCAGTACTTC.